The clone carrying this T cell receptor (beta chain) was detected ten times or more. The antigen is not known. The sample comes from a study of cytotoxic CD8 clonotypes in ibrutinib-treated CLL. Overall study: Response samples were taken after a median of about 12 months on treatment, range 6 to 36.

Study-level points and caveats: Public clonotypes occurred uncommonly; on treatment, they contracted or remained stable.

TCR beta libraries used 2 to 2.5 micrograms of genomic DNA from cryopreserved PBMCs. Using immunoSEQ multiplex PCR, the repertoire was profiled, and TCRdb retains in-frame clones only, with some absent. The sample records 250,000 to 350,000 clones, roughly four fifths being singletons. The material sequenced was PBMCs, taken at disease progression, from a patient treated with ibrutinib. The clonotype comes from a human donor with chronic lymphocytic leukemia.

CDR3 in amino acids: CATSRDGRGPYEQYF. CDR3 bases: TGTGCCACCAGCAGAGATGGTAGGGGTCCCTACGAGCAGTACTTC. The V call is TRBV15, the J call TRBJ2-7; D may be TRBD1 (5 bases). There are 15 residues in the CDR3. Trimming pared 0 bases from V and 2 bases from J, leaving 11 bases between. Per germline, CDR1 LNHNV and CDR2 YYDKDF (reference sequence).